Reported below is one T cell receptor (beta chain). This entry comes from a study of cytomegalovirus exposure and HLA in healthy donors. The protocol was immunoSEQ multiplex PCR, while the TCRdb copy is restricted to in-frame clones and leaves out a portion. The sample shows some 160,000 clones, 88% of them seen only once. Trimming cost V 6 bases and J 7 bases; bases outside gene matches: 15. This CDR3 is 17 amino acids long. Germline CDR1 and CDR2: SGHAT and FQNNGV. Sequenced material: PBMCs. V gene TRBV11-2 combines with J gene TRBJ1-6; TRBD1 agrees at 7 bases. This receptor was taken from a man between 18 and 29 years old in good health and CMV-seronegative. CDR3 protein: CASRLPTRTGINSPLHF. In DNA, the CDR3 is TGTGCCAGCAGATTACCGACCAGGACAGGCATAAATTCACCCCTCCACTTT.